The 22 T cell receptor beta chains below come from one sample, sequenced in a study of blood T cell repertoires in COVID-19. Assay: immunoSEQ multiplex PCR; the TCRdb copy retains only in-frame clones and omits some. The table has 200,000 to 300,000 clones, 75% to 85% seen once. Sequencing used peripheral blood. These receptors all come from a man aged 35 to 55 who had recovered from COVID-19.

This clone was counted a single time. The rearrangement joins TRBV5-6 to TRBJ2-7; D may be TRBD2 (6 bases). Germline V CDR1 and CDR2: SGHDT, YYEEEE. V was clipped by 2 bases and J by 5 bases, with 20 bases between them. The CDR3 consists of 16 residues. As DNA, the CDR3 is TGTGCCAGCAGCTTCGGGGTCGGGAGCGAGTTCCACGAGCAGTACTTC. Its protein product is CASSFGVGSEFHEQYF.

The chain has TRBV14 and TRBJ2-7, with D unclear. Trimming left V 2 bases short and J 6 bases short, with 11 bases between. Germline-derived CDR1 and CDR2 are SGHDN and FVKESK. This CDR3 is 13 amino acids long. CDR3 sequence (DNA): TGTGCCAGCAGCCAACGAAACTTTCCCGAGCAGTACTTC. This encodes CASSQRNFPEQYF.

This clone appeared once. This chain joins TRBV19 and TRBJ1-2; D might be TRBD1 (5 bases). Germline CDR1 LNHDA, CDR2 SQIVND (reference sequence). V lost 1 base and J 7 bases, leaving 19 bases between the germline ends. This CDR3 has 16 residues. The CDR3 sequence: CASSIGNQGFGRGYTF. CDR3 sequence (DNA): TGTGCCAGTAGTATAGGGAATCAGGGTTTCGGCCGTGGCTACACCTTC.

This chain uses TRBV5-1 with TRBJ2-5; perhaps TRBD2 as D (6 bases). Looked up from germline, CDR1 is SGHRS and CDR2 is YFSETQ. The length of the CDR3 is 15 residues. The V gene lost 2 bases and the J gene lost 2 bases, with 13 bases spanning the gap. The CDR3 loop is CASSLTGTPQETQYF. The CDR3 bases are TGCGCCAGCAGCTTAACCGGGACTCCACAAGAGACCCAGTACTTC.

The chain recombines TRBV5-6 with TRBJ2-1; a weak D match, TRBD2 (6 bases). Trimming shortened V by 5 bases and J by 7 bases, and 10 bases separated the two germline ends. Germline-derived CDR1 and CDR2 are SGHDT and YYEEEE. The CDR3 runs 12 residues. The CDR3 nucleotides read TGTGCCAGCAGTCAGGAGGGGAATGAGCAGTTCTTC. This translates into CASSQEGNEQFF.

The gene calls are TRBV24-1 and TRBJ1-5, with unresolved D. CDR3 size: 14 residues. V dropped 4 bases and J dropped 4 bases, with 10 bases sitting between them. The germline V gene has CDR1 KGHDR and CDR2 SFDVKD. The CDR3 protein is CATSDRTGNQPQHF. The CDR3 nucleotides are TGTGCCACCAGTGACAGGACGGGAAATCAGCCCCAGCATTTT.

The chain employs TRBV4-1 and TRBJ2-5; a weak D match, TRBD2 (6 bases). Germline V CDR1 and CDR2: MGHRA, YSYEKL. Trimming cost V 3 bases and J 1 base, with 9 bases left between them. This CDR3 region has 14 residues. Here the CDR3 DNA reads TGCGCCAGCAGCCATCCGGGACTCCAAGAGACCCAGTACTTC. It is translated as CASSHPGLQETQYF.

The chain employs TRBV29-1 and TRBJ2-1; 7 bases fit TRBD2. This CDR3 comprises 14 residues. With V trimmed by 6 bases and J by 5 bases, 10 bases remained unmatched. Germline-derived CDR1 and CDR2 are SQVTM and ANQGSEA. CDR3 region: CSVPSGIGNNEQFF. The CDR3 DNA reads TGCAGCGTCCCAAGCGGGATCGGAAACAATGAGCAGTTCTTC.

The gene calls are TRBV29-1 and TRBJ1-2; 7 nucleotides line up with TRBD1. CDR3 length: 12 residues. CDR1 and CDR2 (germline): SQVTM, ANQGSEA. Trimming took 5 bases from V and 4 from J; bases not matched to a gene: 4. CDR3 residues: CSVRDSSYGYTF. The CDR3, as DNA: TGCAGCGTTCGGGACAGCTCCTATGGCTACACCTTC.

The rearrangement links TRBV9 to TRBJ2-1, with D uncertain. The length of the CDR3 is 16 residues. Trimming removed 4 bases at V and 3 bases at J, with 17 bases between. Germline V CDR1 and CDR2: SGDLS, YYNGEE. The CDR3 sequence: CASSRRLASGYNEQFF. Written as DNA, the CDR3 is TGTGCCAGCAGCCGACGACTGGCGTCGGGCTACAATGAGCAGTTCTTC.

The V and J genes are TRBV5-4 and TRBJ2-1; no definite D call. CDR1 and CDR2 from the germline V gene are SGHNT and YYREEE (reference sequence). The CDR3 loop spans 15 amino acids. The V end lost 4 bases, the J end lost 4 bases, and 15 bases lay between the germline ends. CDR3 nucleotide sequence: TGTGCCAGCAGCGATGCCCGTACAAGATACAATGAGCAGTTCTTC. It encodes CASSDARTRYNEQFF.

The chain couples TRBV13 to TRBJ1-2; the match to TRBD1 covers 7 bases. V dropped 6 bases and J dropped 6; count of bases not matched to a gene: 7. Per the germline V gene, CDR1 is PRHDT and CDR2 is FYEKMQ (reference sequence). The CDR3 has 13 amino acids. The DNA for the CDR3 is TGTGCCAGCAGAGGTAGGGGGCTTGATGGCTACACCTTC. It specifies CASRGRGLDGYTF.

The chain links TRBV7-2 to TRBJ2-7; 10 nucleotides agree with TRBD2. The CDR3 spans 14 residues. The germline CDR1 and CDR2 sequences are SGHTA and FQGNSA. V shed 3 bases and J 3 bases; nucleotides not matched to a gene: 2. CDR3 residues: CASSFASGSYEQYF. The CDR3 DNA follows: TGTGCCAGCAGCTTCGCTAGCGGGAGCTACGAGCAGTACTTC.

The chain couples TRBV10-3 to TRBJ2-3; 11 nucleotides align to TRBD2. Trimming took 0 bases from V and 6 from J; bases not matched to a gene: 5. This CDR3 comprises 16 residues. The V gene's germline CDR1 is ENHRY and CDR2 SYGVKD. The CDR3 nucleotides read TGTGCCATCAGTGAGTCTAGCGGGGGGGCCAGGGATACGCAGTATTTT. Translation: CAISESSGGARDTQYF.

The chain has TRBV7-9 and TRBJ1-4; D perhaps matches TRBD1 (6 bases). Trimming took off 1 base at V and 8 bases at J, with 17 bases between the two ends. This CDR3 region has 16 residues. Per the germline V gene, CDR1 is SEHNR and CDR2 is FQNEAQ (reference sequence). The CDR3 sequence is CASSLVPQGYYEKLFF. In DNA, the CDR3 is TGTGCCAGCAGCTTAGTTCCCCAGGGGTATTACGAAAAACTGTTTTTT.

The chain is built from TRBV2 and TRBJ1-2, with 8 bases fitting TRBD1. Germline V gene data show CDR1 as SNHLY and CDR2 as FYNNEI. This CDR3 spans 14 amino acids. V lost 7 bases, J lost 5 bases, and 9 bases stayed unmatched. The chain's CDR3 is CASTSPTGAYGYTF. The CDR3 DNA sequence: TGTGCCAGCACCTCACCGACAGGGGCTTATGGCTACACCTTC.

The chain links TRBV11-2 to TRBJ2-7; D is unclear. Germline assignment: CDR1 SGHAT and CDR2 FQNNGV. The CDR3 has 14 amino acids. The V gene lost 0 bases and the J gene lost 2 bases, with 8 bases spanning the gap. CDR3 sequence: CASSLDVVAYEQYF. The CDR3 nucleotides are TGTGCCAGCAGCTTAGATGTAGTCGCCTACGAGCAGTACTTC.

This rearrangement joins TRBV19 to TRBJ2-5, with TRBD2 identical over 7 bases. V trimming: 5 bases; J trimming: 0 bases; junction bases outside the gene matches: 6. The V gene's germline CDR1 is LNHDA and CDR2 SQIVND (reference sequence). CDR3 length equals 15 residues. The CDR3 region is CASSLGRPDQETQYF. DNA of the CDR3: TGTGCCAGTAGTCTCGGGAGGCCGGACCAAGAGACCCAGTACTTC.

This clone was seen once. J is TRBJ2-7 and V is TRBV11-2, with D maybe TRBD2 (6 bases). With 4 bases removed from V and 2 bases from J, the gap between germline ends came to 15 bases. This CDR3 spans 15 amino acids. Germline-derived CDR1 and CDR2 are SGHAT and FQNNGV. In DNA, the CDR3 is TGTGCCAGCAGCTCTCAGACGGGAGAAACCTACGAGCAGTACTTC. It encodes CASSSQTGETYEQYF.

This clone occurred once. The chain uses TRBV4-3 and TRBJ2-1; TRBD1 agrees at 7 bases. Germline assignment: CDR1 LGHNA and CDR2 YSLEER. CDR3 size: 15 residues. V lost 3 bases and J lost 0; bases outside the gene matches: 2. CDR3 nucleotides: TGCGCCAGCAGCCAGGGACAGAGCTCCTACAATGAGCAGTTCTTC. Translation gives CASSQGQSSYNEQFF.

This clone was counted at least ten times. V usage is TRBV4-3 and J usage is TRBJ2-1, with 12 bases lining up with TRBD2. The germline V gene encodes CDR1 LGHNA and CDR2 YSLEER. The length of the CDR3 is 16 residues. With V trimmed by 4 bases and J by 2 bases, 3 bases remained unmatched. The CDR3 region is CASSRTSGGTYNEQFF. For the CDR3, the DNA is TGCGCCAGCAGCCGAACTAGCGGGGGGACCTACAATGAGCAGTTCTTC.

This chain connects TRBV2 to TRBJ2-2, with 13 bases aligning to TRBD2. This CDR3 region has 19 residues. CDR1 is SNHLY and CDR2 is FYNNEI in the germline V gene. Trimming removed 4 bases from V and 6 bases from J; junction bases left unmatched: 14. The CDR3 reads CASSVLAGGPRVQSGELFF. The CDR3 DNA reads TGTGCCAGCAGTGTACTAGCGGGAGGGCCCAGGGTTCAGTCCGGGGAGCTGTTTTTT.